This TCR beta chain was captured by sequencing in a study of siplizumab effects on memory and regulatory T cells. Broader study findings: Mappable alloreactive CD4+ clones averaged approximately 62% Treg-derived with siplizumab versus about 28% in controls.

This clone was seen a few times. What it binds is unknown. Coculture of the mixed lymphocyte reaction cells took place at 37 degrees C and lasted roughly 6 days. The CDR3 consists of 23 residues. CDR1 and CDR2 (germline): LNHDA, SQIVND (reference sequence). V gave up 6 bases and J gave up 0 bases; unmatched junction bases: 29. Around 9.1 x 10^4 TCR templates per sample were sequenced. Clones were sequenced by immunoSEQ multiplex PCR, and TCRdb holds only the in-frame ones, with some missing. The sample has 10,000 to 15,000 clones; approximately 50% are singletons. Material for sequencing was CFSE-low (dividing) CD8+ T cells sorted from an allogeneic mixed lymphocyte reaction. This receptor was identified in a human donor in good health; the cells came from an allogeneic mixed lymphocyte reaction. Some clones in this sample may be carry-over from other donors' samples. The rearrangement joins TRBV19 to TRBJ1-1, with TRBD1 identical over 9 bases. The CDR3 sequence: CASRFSAQGGQGRPGGLNTEAFF. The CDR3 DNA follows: TGTGCCAGTAGATTCTCCGCTCAGGGGGGACAGGGACGACCTGGGGGCCTGAACACTGAAGCTTTCTTT. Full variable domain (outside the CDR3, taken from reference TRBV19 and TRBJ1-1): DGGITQSPKYLFRKEGQNVTLSCEQNLNHDAMYWYRQDPGQGLRLIYYSQIVNDFQKGDIAEGYSVSREKKESFPLTVTSAQKNPTAFYLCASRFSAQGGQGRPGGLNTEAFFGQGTRLTVV.